What follows are 10 T cell receptor beta chains derived from one specimen sequenced in a study of cytomegalovirus exposure and HLA in healthy donors. Primers for the PCR totalled 60 Vbeta and 13 Jbeta. Here immunoSEQ multiplex PCR was the method, and the copy in TCRdb shows in-frame clones only, minus some. Of around 230,000 clones in the sample, approximately 85% are singletons; the top ten hold 0.2% to 0.25%. The material sequenced was PBMCs. All receptors come from a girl aged 2 to 9 in good health and CMV-seronegative.

The chain has TRBV30 and TRBJ1-1; D not resolved. The CDR3 covers 11 residues. V gave up 0 bases and J gave up 9 bases, with 8 bases separating them. Germline CDR1 and CDR2: GTSNPN and SVGIG (reference sequence). The CDR3 loop reads CAWSVVEKAFF. In DNA, the CDR3 is TGTGCCTGGAGTGTAGTCGAGAAAGCTTTCTTT.

CDR3 amino acids: CASSYLTVSYEQYF. The CDR3 bases are TGTGCCAGCAGCTACCTAACAGTTTCCTACGAGCAGTACTTC. The gene calls are TRBV11-2 and TRBJ2-7; no clear D gene. The germline CDR1 and CDR2 sequences are SGHAT and FQNNGV. This CDR3 is built from 14 residues. V lost 4 bases and J lost 1, with 11 bases in between. Filled out from reference TRBV11-2 and TRBJ2-7, the complete variable domain reads EAGVAQSPRYKIIEKRQSVAFWCNPISGHATLYWYQQILGQGPKLLIQFQNNGVVDDSQLPKDRFSAERLKGVDSTLKIQPAKLEDSAVYLCASSYLTVSYEQYFGPGTRLTVT.

This clone was found once. J is TRBJ2-7 and V is TRBV27; 13 nucleotides match TRBD2. The CDR3 spans 14 residues. V shed 5 bases and J 4 bases; nucleotides not matched to a gene: 2. Germline lookup yields CDR1 MNHEY and CDR2 SMNVEV (reference sequence). The CDR3 loop is CASSGTSGMYEQYF. Written as DNA, the CDR3 is TGTGCCAGCAGTGGGACTAGCGGGATGTACGAGCAGTACTTC.

This clone has a single count. The DNA for the CDR3 is TGTGCCAGCAGTTATCGGGACAGTGCGTTGCACGAGCAGTACTTC. It translates to CASSYRDSALHEQYF. The chain is built from TRBV6-6 and TRBJ2-7; 7 bases fit TRBD1. Trimming cost V 3 bases and J 5 bases; bases outside gene matches: 10. The germline V gene has CDR1 MNHNY and CDR2 SVGAGI (reference sequence). The CDR3 is made up of 15 amino acids.

CDR3 protein: CASSLPGQGYEQYF. For the CDR3, the DNA is TGTGCCAGCAGTCTACCGGGACAGGGCTACGAGCAGTACTTC. V usage is TRBV6-1 and J usage is TRBJ2-7; TRBD1 agrees at 9 bases. Losses at the gene ends were 5 bases for V and 3 bases for J; bases not matched to a gene: 5. The length of the CDR3 is 14 residues. Looked up from germline, CDR1 is MNHNS and CDR2 is SASEGT.

CDR3 DNA: TGTGCCAGCAGCTTTACAGGGGGCAAGTTGGGCGAGCAGTACTTC. Protein sequence: CASSFTGGKLGEQYF. The rearrangement uses TRBV5-4 and TRBJ2-7; 9 bases align to TRBD1. Germline CDR1 reads SGHNT; CDR2 reads YYREEE (reference sequence). With 2 bases clipped from V and 6 bases from J, the junction kept 9 bases outside the gene matches. This CDR3 contains 15 residues.

The chain has TRBV2 and TRBJ1-5; 8 bases are a match to TRBD1. This CDR3 contains 16 residues. Germline-derived CDR1 and CDR2 are SNHLY and FYNNEI. Trimming at V came to 5 bases and at J to 6 bases, leaving 12 bases not matched to a gene. The CDR3 here is CASSFFQGAQGQPQHF. CDR3 coding DNA: TGTGCCAGCAGTTTTTTCCAGGGGGCGCAGGGTCAGCCCCAGCATTTT.

V usage is TRBV10-3 and J usage is TRBJ2-7; TRBD2 aligns across 11 bases. V was clipped by 10 bases and J by 7 bases; unmatched bases: 9. Per the germline V gene, CDR1 is ENHRY and CDR2 is SYGVKD. The CDR3 sequence is 13 residues long. The CDR3 loop reads CATLAGGPLEQYF. As DNA, the CDR3 is TGTGCCACCTTAGCGGGAGGGCCCCTAGAGCAGTACTTC.

The genes are TRBV5-1 and TRBJ2-3; 14 positions agree with TRBD2. The germline gives CDR1 SGHRS, CDR2 YFSETQ. The J segment lost 4 bases and the V segment lost 3 bases, leaving 10 bases of the junction unmatched. The CDR3 is 18 amino acids. CDR3 bases: TGCGCCAGCAGCTCCGAACCGGGACTAGCGGGGGTGGCAGATACGCAGTATTTT. Protein sequence: CASSSEPGLAGVADTQYF. The whole variable domain, remainder taken from reference TRBV5-1 and TRBJ2-3, is KAGVTQTPRYLIKTRGQQVTLSCSPISGHRSVSWYQQTPGQGLQFLFEYFSETQRNKGNFPGRFSGRQFSNSRSEMNVSTLELGDSALYLCASSSEPGLAGVADTQYFGPGTRLTVL.

This clone was observed a handful of times. The chain recombines TRBV9 with TRBJ2-5, with D possibly TRBD1 on 6 matching bases. Deletions cut 0 bases from V and 0 bases from J, with 12 bases between. Germline CDR1 SGDLS, CDR2 YYNGEE. This CDR3 has 16 residues. CDR3 DNA sequence: TGTGCCAGCAGCGTAGGAGGGGGAACCTACCAAGAGACCCAGTACTTC. Protein: CASSVGGGTYQETQYF.